The 23 T cell receptor beta chains in this list originate from one sample, sequenced in a study of beta chain features in type 1 diabetes listed by TCRdb under 2018. These receptors lack a known antigen. General findings and caveats noted by the study authors: In all four CD4+ subsets, TCRB CDR3 length was moderately but significantly shorter in type 1 diabetes patients.

Receptor amplification or capture employed the immunoSEQ multiplex PCR assay. The entire isolated RNA was reverse transcribed using the High Capacity cDNA Reverse Transcription Kit, and thus expressed TCRB transcripts were sequenced. TCRdb's version of the immuneACCESS table is confined to in-frame rearrangements and falls short of the full clone set. An unresolved V gene accounts for under half of the shortfall where checked; the remainder is of unknown origin. The sample yields 240,000 or so clones; about 15% were counted once. The ten largest account for approximately 0.018% of the sample. Sequencing input: naive CD4+ T cells from blood. This specimen's cell subset or site label, per the study, means: true naive CD4+ T cells. Receptors were obtained from a man aged 30 to 39 with type 1 diabetes.

The DNA of the CDR3 is TGCGCCAGCAGTCAAACGGGACAGGGAGATACGCAGTATTTT. It specifies CASSQTGQGDTQYF. The J gene is TRBJ2-3, the V gene TRBV23-1; 9 bases are shared with TRBD1. TRBV23-1 is given ORF status, its function remaining uncertain. The length of the CDR3 is 14 residues. V gave up 2 bases and J gave up 5 bases; unmatched junction bases: 2.

This clone was detected only a few times. The chain is built from TRBV15 and TRBJ2-1, with TRBD2 identical over 7 bases. The CDR3 runs to 20 residues. Looked up from germline, CDR1 is LNHNV and CDR2 is YYDKDF (reference sequence). The J segment lost 1 base and the V segment lost 2 bases, leaving 17 bases of the junction unmatched. CDR3 nucleotide sequence: TGTGCCACCAGCAGATCCTACCCCTCCGGGACTACCCTATCCTACAATGAGCAGTTCTTC. It is translated as CATSRSYPSGTTLSYNEQFF.

This clone has more than one count but fewer than ten. V is TRBV7-9 and J is TRBJ2-5, with 11 bases aligning to TRBD1. The germline CDR1 and CDR2 sequences are SEHNR and FQNEAQ (reference sequence). This CDR3 is 15 amino acids long. The V and J ends lost 4 bases and 5 bases, in that order; junction bases with no gene match: 6. CDR3 residues: CASSSTGTGGETQYF. DNA of the CDR3: TGTGCCAGCAGCTCAACCGGGACAGGGGGGGAGACCCAGTACTTC.

The gene calls are TRBV29-1 and TRBJ1-1, with 7 bases that match TRBD1. V trimming: 7 bases; J trimming: 3 bases; junction bases outside the gene matches: 8. CDR3 length: 13 amino acids. Per the germline V gene, CDR1 is SQVTM and CDR2 is ANQGSEA. The CDR3 DNA reads as TGCAGCGCGACGACAGGGCTGGACACTGAAGCTTTCTTT. Amino acids: CSATTGLDTEAFF.

V usage is TRBV5-1 and J usage is TRBJ1-1; D gene unclear. This CDR3 comprises 16 residues. Trimming shortened V by 0 bases and J by 0 bases, and 12 bases separated the two germline ends. Per germline, CDR1 SGHRS and CDR2 YFSETQ. This CDR3 is CASSLEEGGVNTEAFF. The CDR3 region has the DNA TGCGCCAGCAGCTTGGAGGAGGGCGGAGTGAACACTGAAGCTTTCTTT.

The chain carries TRBV19 and TRBJ1-6, with TRBD1 identical over 11 bases. V dropped 1 base and J dropped 7; count of bases not matched to a gene: 3. The germline CDR1 and CDR2 sequences are LNHDA and SQIVND (reference sequence). The CDR3 sequence is 16 residues long. The CDR3 here is CASSIGGTGGNSPLHF. The DNA for the CDR3 is TGTGCCAGTAGTATAGGGGGGACAGGGGGAAATTCACCCCTCCACTTT.

The chain recombines TRBV6-6 with TRBJ1-2, with D unresolved. This CDR3 is built from 11 residues. Germline CDR1 is MNHNY and CDR2 is SVGAGI (reference sequence). Trimming took 6 bases from V and 7 from J, leaving 9 bases between them. CDR3 in DNA: TGTGCCAGCAGAAAACTTTCTGGCTACACCTTC. It is translated as CASRKLSGYTF.

The V call is TRBV11-2, the J call TRBJ2-7; TRBD1 is a possible D gene (6 bases). The CDR3 has 14 amino acids. V was cut by 6 bases and J by 0 bases, with 12 bases left in between. The germline CDR1 and CDR2 sequences are SGHAT and FQNNGV. CDR3 amino acids: CASRQGSNSYEQYF. CDR3 sequence (DNA): TGTGCCAGCAGGCAGGGGTCCAACTCCTACGAGCAGTACTTC.

This chain joins TRBV5-1 and TRBJ2-2; 7 bases map to TRBD1. This CDR3 contains 16 residues. V lost 4 bases to trimming and J lost 7 bases; unmatched junction nucleotides: 13. Germline assignment: CDR1 SGHRS and CDR2 YFSETQ. CDR3 amino acids: CASSTLGQVTSGELFF. The CDR3 bases are TGCGCCAGCAGCACCCTCGGACAGGTTACAAGCGGGGAGCTGTTTTTT.

The CDR3 protein is CASSLTGGANTEAFF. In DNA, the CDR3 is TGTGCCAGCAGCCTGACAGGGGGCGCGAACACTGAAGCTTTCTTT. The gene calls are TRBV5-6 and TRBJ1-1; 10 bases agree with TRBD1. The CDR3 sequence is 15 residues long. V lost 4 bases and J lost 1; bases outside the gene matches: 4. Per the germline V gene, CDR1 is SGHDT and CDR2 is YYEEEE.

This clone was counted between two and nine times. The V call is TRBV30, the J call TRBJ1-1; D remains unclear. This CDR3 is built from 10 residues. V was clipped by 5 bases and J by 7 bases, with 8 bases between them. Germline V gives CDR1 GTSNPN, CDR2 SVGIG (reference sequence). The CDR3, as DNA: TGTGCCTGGGGAGTGGTTGAAGCTTTCTTT. It specifies CAWGVVEAFF.

There are a few counts of this clone. V gene TRBV27 combines with J gene TRBJ1-1; TRBD1 aligns across 7 bases. With V trimmed by 6 bases and J by 4 bases, 5 bases remained unmatched. The CDR3 sequence is 13 residues long. From germline, CDR1 is MNHEY and CDR2 SMNVEV (reference sequence). The CDR3 DNA is TGTGCCAGCAGATGGTCAGGGGGCACTGAAGCTTTCTTT. Translating gives CASRWSGGTEAFF.

This clone has a handful of counts. The V and J genes are TRBV5-1 and TRBJ2-7; D possibly corresponds to TRBD2 (6 bases). Trimming pared 5 bases from V and 0 bases from J, leaving 15 bases between. The CDR3 contains 15 residues. Germline CDR1 is SGHRS and CDR2 is YFSETQ. The CDR3 bases are TGCGCCAGCAGGGGAGGAGCGGTTTCCTCCTACGAGCAGTACTTC. Protein product: CASRGGAVSSYEQYF.

There are a few counts of this clone. The V call is TRBV7-8, the J call TRBJ2-5, with 10 bases that match TRBD1. The CDR3 contains 13 residues. With 5 bases clipped from V and 7 bases from J, the junction kept 4 bases outside the gene matches. CDR1 is SGHVS and CDR2 is FQNEAQ in the germline V gene. CDR3 DNA sequence: TGTGCCAGCAGCCTTGGACAGGGGGGGACCCAGTACTTC. Its protein is CASSLGQGGTQYF.

The rearrangement links TRBV21-1 to TRBJ2-5; the tabulated D call, TRBD2, remains unverified against the DNA. TRBV21-1 is shown as a pseudogene. The CDR3 covers 12 residues. CDR3 region: CASRRRRETQYF. The DNA for the CDR3 is TGTGCCAGCAGAAGACGGCGGGAGACCCAGTACTTC.

The chain links TRBV7-2 to TRBJ2-3; D may be TRBD2 (5 bases). CDR3 length equals 13 residues. Germline values: CDR1 SGHTA, CDR2 FQGNSA. The V end was cut by 4 bases, the J end by 4 bases, with 9 bases between. The CDR3 protein is CASSSRGADTQYF. The DNA for the CDR3 is TGTGCCAGCAGCTCACGGGGTGCAGATACGCAGTATTTT.

J is TRBJ2-5 and V is TRBV9; 14 positions match TRBD2. V lost 0 bases, J lost 10 bases, and 2 bases stayed unmatched. Germline CDR1 is SGDLS and CDR2 is YYNGEE. The CDR3 is 14 amino acids. This CDR3 reads CASSVVTSGGDQYF. The CDR3 region has the DNA TGTGCCAGCAGCGTAGTGACTAGCGGGGGGGACCAGTACTTC.

This clone was seen only a few times. CDR3: CASSHGRGDGTDTQYF. CDR3 DNA: TGTGCCAGCAGCCACGGGCGGGGGGATGGCACAGATACGCAGTATTTT. This chain links TRBV21-1 with TRBJ2-3; TRBD2, the table's D call, lacks a check against the DNA. TRBV21-1 is deemed a pseudogene. The CDR3 runs 16 residues.

The chain's CDR3 is CSVRGGAQEAFF. CDR3 nucleotide sequence: TGCAGCGTTAGGGGGGGGGCCCAAGAAGCTTTCTTT. This chain uses TRBV29-1 with TRBJ1-1; maybe TRBD1 (6 bases). V lost 5 bases to trimming and J lost 8 bases, with 15 bases between them. Per the germline V gene, CDR1 is SQVTM and CDR2 is ANQGSEA. CDR3 length: 12 amino acids.

The chain employs TRBV6-6 and TRBJ2-2, with D maybe TRBD2 (6 bases). V dropped 7 bases and J dropped 6 bases, with 12 bases sitting between them. Germline CDR1 is MNHNY and CDR2 is SVGAGI (reference sequence). The CDR3 has 13 residues. CDR3 in amino acids: CASTPRGSGELFF. CDR3 nucleotides: TGTGCCAGCACCCCCCGGGGGTCCGGGGAGCTGTTTTTT.

This clone has a handful of counts. CDR3 coding DNA: TGTGCCAGCAGCCCGGCTCCGGACAGGGCGGGTGGCTACACCTTC. This gives the protein CASSPAPDRAGGYTF. This sequence joins TRBV7-2 and TRBJ1-2, with TRBD1 identical over 8 bases. This CDR3 is built from 15 residues. Germline trimming cut 5 bases from V and 7 bases from J; bases unmatched to any gene: 12. Germline V CDR1 and CDR2: SGHTA, FQGNSA. Full variable domain (rest looked up from reference TRBV7-2 and TRBJ1-2): GAGVSQSPSNKVTEKGKDVELRCDPISGHTALYWYRQSLGQGLEFLIYFQGNSAPDKSGLPSDRFSAERTGGSVSTLTIQRTQQEDSAVYLCASSPAPDRAGGYTFGSGTRLTVV.

The gene calls are TRBV30 and TRBJ2-5; tentatively, D is TRBD1 (6 bases). Trimming took off 7 bases at V and 5 bases at J, with 17 bases between the two ends. In germline, CDR1 is GTSNPN, CDR2 SVGIG (reference sequence). The CDR3 runs to 13 residues. The CDR3 DNA reads as TGTGCCTATGCAGGGGCGGATTGGGAGACCCAGTACTTC. This codes for CAYAGADWETQYF.

A few counts support this clone. This chain joins TRBV5-4 and TRBJ2-1; D possibly corresponds to TRBD1 (6 bases). Germline values: CDR1 SGHNT, CDR2 YYREEE (reference sequence). V lost 4 bases, J lost 7 bases, and 9 bases lay in between. This CDR3 spans 12 amino acids. The DNA of the CDR3 is TGTGCCAGCAGCCGGACAGTTAATGAGCAGTTCTTC. Protein: CASSRTVNEQFF.